The 4 T cell receptor beta chains below come from one sample, sequenced in a study of blood T cell repertoires in COVID-19. Sequencing was performed with immunoSEQ multiplex PCR; in TCRdb, only in-frame clones are kept and a portion is missing. This sample has 300,000 to 350,000 clones, with approximately 91% found just once. The sample was PBMCs or T cells enriched from blood (not recorded which). The source is a woman aged 25 to 39 who had been exposed to COVID-19.

This rearrangement joins TRBV15 to TRBJ2-7; the D is unclear. Between the trimmed V and J ends, which lost 0 bases and 4 bases, there was a span of 10 bases. Germline lookup yields CDR1 LNHNV and CDR2 YYDKDF (reference sequence). The CDR3 covers 14 residues. The CDR3 coding sequence is TGTGCCACCAGCAGAGATCGCGCGAGATACGAGCAGTACTTC. Translated, it gives CATSRDRARYEQYF.

This chain uses TRBV6-5 with TRBJ2-5; 8 positions agree with TRBD1. Germline loops: CDR1 MNHEY, CDR2 SVGAGI. The CDR3 sequence is 14 residues long. J lost 5 bases, V lost 10 bases, and 12 bases had no gene match. The CDR3 spells CATLKTGGGETQYF. The CDR3 DNA reads as TGTGCCACCTTAAAAACAGGGGGTGGCGAGACCCAGTACTTC.

CDR3 in DNA: TGCGCCAGCAGCCAAGGCCCTCTCCCGCGAGAGCAGTACTTC. Its translation: CASSQGPLPREQYF. The rearrangement links TRBV4-3 to TRBJ2-7, with D hard to call. V gave up 1 base and J gave up 7 bases, with 14 bases separating them. Germline V gives CDR1 LGHNA, CDR2 YSLEER. This CDR3 contains 14 residues.

Details on this clone: Mismatch with germline at one junction end may stem from a read error. The rearrangement links TRBV6-2 or TRBV6-3 to TRBJ1-1; D perhaps matches TRBD1 (5 bases). From germline, CDR1 is MNHEY and CDR2 SVGEGT. The CDR3 covers 15 residues. CDR3 loop: CASSFDYSGNAEAFF. The CDR3 DNA reads TGTGCCAGCAGTTTCGATTACTCAGGGAACGCTGAAGCTTTCTTT.